The 17 T cell receptor beta chains below all came from one sample that was sequenced in a study of cytomegalovirus exposure and HLA in healthy donors. Researchers ran the PCR with 60 Vbeta and 13 Jbeta primers. Assay: immunoSEQ multiplex PCR; the TCRdb copy retains only in-frame clones and omits some. This table has 110,000 to 150,000 clones, about 76% appearing once. The material sequenced was PBMCs. The source is a male donor in good health and CMV-seronegative.

V is TRBV5-6 and J is TRBJ2-5; 7 bases are a match to TRBD1. The J call is in doubt because the DNA end fits TRBJ2-7 better. CDR1 is SGHDT and CDR2 is YYEEEE in the germline V gene. The CDR3 totals 14 residues. The CDR3 sequence: CASSLDRGSYEQYF. CDR3 nucleotide sequence: TGTGCCAGCAGCTTGGACAGGGGTTCCTACGAGCAGTACTTC.

The rearrangement links TRBV4-1 to TRBJ2-6, with a tentative D call TRBD1 (7 bases). The V end was cut by 4 bases, the J end by 0 bases, with 16 bases between. The CDR3 totals 18 residues. Per germline, CDR1 MGHRA and CDR2 YSYEKL. Written as DNA, the CDR3 is TGCGCCAGCAGCCGAGAAAGACAGGGACTCTCTGGGGCCAACGTCCTGACTTTC. Protein product: CASSRERQGLSGANVLTF.

The rearrangement links TRBV6-6 to TRBJ1-3; D unclear. V was trimmed by 2 bases and J by 0 bases, leaving 11 bases between them. The CDR3 contains 16 residues. Germline values: CDR1 MNHNY, CDR2 SVGAGI (reference sequence). CDR3 DNA sequence: TGTGCCAGCAGTTACCCCGCGGCGAGCTCTGGAAACACCATATATTTT. This sequence encodes CASSYPAASSGNTIYF.

CDR3 loop: CASSFGTGGADTQYF. The CDR3 nucleotides are TGTGCCAGCAGTTTTGGGACAGGGGGCGCAGATACGCAGTATTTT. This chain links TRBV28 with TRBJ2-3; TRBD1 aligns across 12 bases. Germline trimming cut 3 bases from V and 4 bases from J; bases unmatched to any gene: 2. Germline loops: CDR1 MDHEN, CDR2 SYDVKM. The CDR3 contains 15 residues.

V usage is TRBV19 and J usage is TRBJ1-1; D unclear. Germline V gene sequence: CDR1 LNHDA, CDR2 SQIVND (reference sequence). The germline V and J ends were trimmed by 4 bases and 0 bases, with 6 bases remaining between them. The CDR3 is 13 residues long. CDR3 bases: TGTGCCAGTAGTACTCAGATGAACACTGAAGCTTTCTTT. It encodes CASSTQMNTEAFF.

The V call is TRBV27, the J call TRBJ2-3, with a weak D call TRBD2 (6 bases). The CDR3 is 15 residues long. V shed 2 bases and J shed 5 bases, with 14 bases lying between them. Germline-derived CDR1 and CDR2 are MNHEY and SMNVEV (reference sequence). In DNA, the CDR3 is TGTGCCAGCAGTTTAGGGACTTGGGGAGGAGATACGCAGTATTTT. It codes for CASSLGTWGGDTQYF.

The J gene is TRBJ2-1, the V gene TRBV13, with TRBD2 identical over 13 bases. The CDR3 contains 16 residues. V gave up 5 bases and J gave up 3 bases; unmatched junction bases: 4. Looked up from germline, CDR1 is PRHDT and CDR2 is FYEKMQ (reference sequence). The CDR3 DNA reads TGTGCCAGCAGCACTGGGACTAGCGGGGTCTACAATGAGCAGTTCTTC. This codes for CASSTGTSGVYNEQFF.

This clone occurred once. This chain connects TRBV19 to TRBJ2-7; 9 nucleotides match TRBD1. The J segment lost 3 bases and the V segment lost 7 bases, leaving 7 bases of the junction unmatched. The CDR3 is 14 residues long. Germline V lookup: CDR1 LNHDA, CDR2 SQIVND (reference sequence). CDR3: CASNAGTGFYEQYF. CDR3 DNA sequence: TGTGCCAGTAACGCAGGGACAGGGTTCTACGAGCAGTACTTC.

J is TRBJ1-3 and V is TRBV6-5, with 7 nucleotides matching TRBD1. After removal of 5 bases from V and 1 base from J, the junction contained 2 bases not matched to a gene. Germline lookup yields CDR1 MNHEY and CDR2 SVGAGI. This CDR3 is 14 amino acids long. For the CDR3, the DNA is TGTGCCAGCAGTAGGGACAGTTCTGGAAACACCATATATTTT. It yields the protein CASSRDSSGNTIYF.

V is TRBV10-2 and J is TRBJ2-5; 9 bases fit TRBD1. The V and J ends lost 6 bases and 4 bases, in that order; junction bases with no gene match: 3. Germline V gene sequence: CDR1 WSHSY, CDR2 SAAADI. This CDR3 spans 13 amino acids. This CDR3 is CASRQGAIETQYF. CDR3 DNA: TGCGCCAGCAGACAGGGGGCGATAGAGACCCAGTACTTC.

The gene calls are TRBV11-3 and TRBJ2-1, with 9 bases that match TRBD1. Trimming cost V 1 base and J 6 bases; bases outside gene matches: 7. The CDR3 runs 16 residues. Germline V gene data show CDR1 as SGHNT and CDR2 as YENEEA. CDR3: CASSLGTGGPRNEQFF. The CDR3 DNA reads TGTGCCAGCAGCTTAGGAACAGGGGGCCCTCGCAATGAGCAGTTCTTC.

This clone occurred once. The chain has TRBV27 and TRBJ2-1; 9 bases map to TRBD2. The CDR3 totals 15 residues. The J segment lost 2 bases and the V segment lost 7 bases, leaving 6 bases of the junction unmatched. Per the germline V gene, CDR1 is MNHEY and CDR2 is SMNVEV (reference sequence). The DNA for the CDR3 is TGTGCCAGCAAAATCCCTAGCGGGACCTACAATGAGCAGTTCTTC. It codes for CASKIPSGTYNEQFF.

The V call is TRBV6-5, the J call TRBJ1-3; 7 bases match TRBD1. This CDR3 region has 15 residues. The ends lost 4 bases at V and 4 bases at J; junction bases unmatched: 7. CDR1 and CDR2 from the germline V gene are MNHEY and SVGAGI. The DNA for the CDR3 is TGTGCCAGCAGTTCTTCCATGACAGGGGGAAACACCATATATTTT. Its protein product is CASSSSMTGGNTIYF.

This chain uses TRBV2 with TRBJ1-5; D not resolved. CDR1 SNHLY and CDR2 FYNNEI come from the germline V gene. V was pared by 6 bases and J by 0 bases, with 15 bases between. The CDR3 has 16 residues. CDR3 sequence: CASRGFGRDSNQPQHF. The CDR3 DNA is TGTGCCAGCAGGGGGTTTGGCCGGGATAGCAATCAGCCCCAGCATTTT.

The rearrangement joins TRBV5-4 to TRBJ2-5; TRBD1 might be the D (5 bases). CDR1 is SGHNT, CDR2 YYREEE, per germline (reference sequence). V gave up 4 bases and J gave up 2 bases, with 18 bases separating them. The CDR3 consists of 16 residues. CDR3 loop: CASSIVPTGLQETQYF. In DNA form, the CDR3 reads TGTGCCAGCAGCATTGTCCCAACAGGCCTACAAGAGACCCAGTACTTC.

V gene TRBV15 combines with J gene TRBJ1-2; TRBD1 matches at 7 bases. The length of the CDR3 is 14 residues. Germline trimming cut 3 bases from V and 4 bases from J; bases unmatched to any gene: 5. The germline CDR1 and CDR2 sequences are LNHNV and YYDKDF (reference sequence). The CDR3 DNA sequence: TGTGCCACCAGCAGTAACCGGGACAGCTATGGCTACACCTTC. Protein: CATSSNRDSYGYTF.

The J gene is TRBJ2-6, the V gene TRBV4-2; 10 positions agree with TRBD1. The V gene's germline CDR1 is LGHNA and CDR2 YNFKEQ. The CDR3 runs 16 residues. The ends lost 7 bases at V and 2 bases at J; junction bases unmatched: 5. The chain's CDR3 is CASKDRGSTGANVLTF. The CDR3, as DNA: TGTGCCAGCAAGGACAGGGGGTCTACTGGGGCCAACGTCCTGACTTTC.